Sequencing of this TCR beta chain was carried out in a study of T-cell memory formation after mild COVID-19 listed by TCRdb under 2021. Study-level background: TCR sequence clusters from the two donors were largely donor specific. In a couple of donors, T-cell clones that expanded and contracted after mild COVID-19 were tracked by sequencing TCRalpha and TCRbeta repertoires over time. The cohort was made up of two young adult volunteers, one female and one male, who were previously healthy.

About this clonotype: Its cognate antigen has yet to be identified. Per-nucleotide qualities are absent, and no much larger clonotype sits a single base away.

The sequencer was an Illumina NovaSeq 6000. cDNA libraries for TCRalpha and TCRbeta were prepared by 5'RACE using constant-segment primers, with sample barcodes and unique molecular identifiers added. RNA was extracted from every sample with Trizol reagent. Libraries were amplified in two PCR steps, with a second sample barcode and Illumina TruSeq adapters added in the second step. Libraries were sequenced on an Illumina NovaSeq with 2 x 150 bp paired-end reads. As for how the authors treated the data: Reads were demultiplexed and collapsed into UMI-guided consensus sequences with migec v1.2.7. Using mixcr v2.1.11, UMI consensuses were aligned to TRA and TRB V and J templates and then assembled into clonotypes. Expanded or contracted clonotypes were those called significant by both edgeR and NoisET, with noise models trained on biological replicates. For edgeR calls, the thresholds were a false discovery rate-adjusted p below 0.01 and a log2 fold-change of 1. As an exploratory analysis of dynamics, PCA with hierarchical clustering was applied to max-normalized trajectories of the 1000 most abundant clonotypes. Separately sequenced CD4+ and CD8+ repertoires were used to assign a CD4 or CD8 phenotype to each responding clone. Through fastp at Q25 and MiXCR, TCRdb rebuilt clones from the public reads, retaining in-frame beta chains. Every distinct CDR3 protein forms one entry, paired with its most common genes and DNA. The V and J calls and clone size are TCRdb's, not the authors'. Recorded for this sample are 450,000 to 650,000 distinct CDR3 sequences; 20% to 25% of them occurred a single time. The ten largest make up about 8.2% of the sample.

Paper-wide results and their limitations: Contracting CD4+ clones were found mainly in CM and EM memory subsets, while CD8+ clones were enriched in EMRA. Some responding clones were found in pre-infection memory, which suggests that pre-existing cross-reactive memory T cells took part in the SARS-CoV-2 response. Only two mild cases were covered in the study, and larger cohorts including severe cases with pre-infection samples were considered necessary. Clones that contracted from day 15 to 85 showed balanced CD4/CD8 phenotypes, whereas a second wave of clones that expanded from day 15 to 37 leaned towards CD4+. Whether the second-wave clones peaking on day 37 were SARS-CoV-2 specific was not confirmed.

V loses 6 bases at its end and J loses 2 bases; junction bases beyond the gene matches: 2. From its cysteine to its phenylalanine, the CDR3 spans 14 amino acids. This entry keeps only the CDR3 DNA: 42 bases, framed from base 1. CDR1 and CDR2 are read off the germline V gene as ENHRY and SYGVKD. PBMCs were isolated by Ficoll-Paque density gradient centrifugation. The chain uses TRBV10-3 and TRBJ2-2, with TRBD2 identical over 8 junction bases. This TCR came from an adult woman who had mild COVID-19 (a few samples of this study predate the infection). The sample titles of this study are shuffled in the database, so cell type and time point are left out; the donor was told from shared clones. Input material: PBMCs or a T cell subset sorted from them (not recorded which). The CDR3: CAIRAGVNTGELFF. The DNA is as follows: TGTGCCATCAGAGCGGGAGTAAACACCGGGGAGCTGTTTTTT.